This T cell receptor beta chain was recorded in a study of graft-versus-host responses after intestinal transplantation. Across the study: Induction using anti-thymocyte globulin, followed by tacrolimus and steroids for approximately three years, was given to all recipients.

This CDR3 is 14 amino acids long. V shed 5 bases, J shed 4 bases, and the junction held 7 bases outside the gene matches. Germline V gene data show CDR1 as MNHNY and CDR2 as SVGAGI (reference sequence). Graft specimens yielded both intraepithelial and lamina propria lymphocytes. Measured with immunoSEQ multiplex PCR; TCRdb has only the in-frame clones, and not every one. The sample holds around 20,000 clones, roughly four fifths seen once. The sequence came from a human patient who received an intestinal transplant, so some T cells may come from the graft donor. The chain employs TRBV6-6 and TRBJ1-2, with TRBD1 matching 7 bases. This sample comprised ileum tissue, obtained 12 days after intestinal transplant. CDR3 DNA sequence: TGTGCCAGCAGTGGAGAAACAGGGGTCTATGGCTACACCTTC. Translating it yields CASSGETGVYGYTF.